This T cell receptor beta chain was identified during a study of blood T cell repertoires in COVID-19. Overall study context: The study drew acute and convalescent COVID-19 samples from the United States, Italy and Spain.

Per the study methods: Estimated nucleated cell counts came from reference gene primer amplification. The data were produced by immunoSEQ multiplex PCR, yet TCRdb's version contains in-frame clones alone and is incomplete. V, J and clone size reflect that table, while D and trimming were determined from the DNA. The data contain a few hundred thousand clones, roughly 91% of them singletons. Which cohort a participant joined came from the clinical history participants gave. Among Cohort 3 donors, those recovered had two negative PCRs, clearance, or symptom resolution. This clone showed up just once. From germline, CDR1 is SEHNR and CDR2 FQNEAQ (reference sequence). The germline V and J ends were trimmed by 1 base and 6 bases, with 15 bases remaining between them. The CDR3 loop spans 16 amino acids.

Material: PBMCs or T cells enriched from blood (not recorded which). The chain recombines TRBV7-9 with TRBJ1-4, with TRBD1 as a possible D gene (6 bases). This clonotype was obtained from a man aged 40-49 years who had recovered from COVID-19. The CDR3 sequence is CASSLVVWGRDEKLFF. CDR3 DNA sequence: TGTGCCAGCAGCTTAGTTGTATGGGGGCGCGATGAAAAACTGTTTTTT.